This T cell receptor beta chain was found in a study of blood T cell repertoires in COVID-19 (dated by TCRdb to 2020 to 2022). The study in broad terms: Samples from collaborators originated in the United States, Italy and Spain and spanned both the acute and convalescent phases of COVID-19. The material from the prospective study consisted of cDNA or gDNA derived from T cells, B-cell-depleted T cells, or PBMCs. Subjects who had been exposed to COVID-19, were actively infected with it, or had recovered from it provided the deeply sampled blood TCRbeta repertoires that made up the dataset. A freely available public database, intended as a resource for researchers studying the immune response to SARS-CoV-2, is where the repertoires were released. Samples came from the ongoing ImmuneRACE study (first 160 participants) plus 1,254 subjects from 6 global collaborators. A de-identified subject ID, COVID-19 status, age in years and sex were almost always included in the sample metadata. HLA class I and class II types, where available, came from metadata supplied by the sample provider rather than from assay-based typing. What the authors observed across the whole study: The amount of clinical and demographic metadata varied by source and participant and was provided uncurated.

The CDR3 starts with the cysteine, ends with the phenylalanine, and has 19 residues. CDR3 DNA is the only sequence kept; it has 57 bases, read in frame from the first base. On this clone itself: No cognate antigen has been identified for it. Per-base quality was not reported, and no clone a single base away is much larger than it.

Participants in the prospective study were aged roughly 18 to 90 years, lived in 20 to 25 United States geographic areas, and enrolled through a virtual design. Cohort assignment in the prospective study relied on participant-reported clinical history from a screening survey and a study questionnaire. A participant counted as exposed if, within 2 weeks of entering the study, that participant had been in contact with someone who had a PCR-confirmed or clinician-diagnosed COVID-19 case. Mobile phlebotomists in the prospective study collected whole blood, serum and a nasopharyngeal or oropharyngeal swab from every participant. Over a roughly two-month period, participants in the prospective study had the option of providing additional blood draws and questionnaires. Before DNA extraction, blood samples from the prospective study were shipped at room temperature or frozen. The immunoSEQ Assay, a bias-controlled multiplex PCR, was used to amplify TCRbeta CDR3 regions from genomic DNA. The original methods were these. Nucleated cell counts per sample were estimated from amplification of reference gene primers within the assay. To quantify the absolute abundance of each unique TCRbeta CDR3 rearrangement, sequence reads were collapsed and filtered. Productive Simpson clonality was computed per sample as the square root of Simpson's diversity index over productive rearrangements. Sourced from immuneACCESS, this table was stored by TCRdb with only in-frame sequences that have V and J called. A share of the clones is absent; for the studies checked, an unresolved V gene accounts for under half, and the remainder has no known explanation. V and J calls and clone size are those listed in that table; D and trimming were worked out from the DNA. Recorded for this sample are about 220,000 clones; 83% of them occurred a single time. The top ten clones comprise approximately 3.8% of the sample.

The sequenced sample was PBMCs or T cells enriched from blood (not recorded which). The chain joins TRBV21-1 to TRBJ2-7; the table's D call, TRBD1, has no DNA check behind it. TRBV21-1 is assigned pseudogene status. The clonotype was recovered from a woman between 40 and 50 years old who had been exposed to COVID-19. The CDR3 protein: CASSKKQGFGTTGRYEQYF. The DNA sequence is as follows: TGTGCCAGCAGCAAAAAACAGGGTTTCGGTACTACGGGCCGCTACGAGCAGTACTTC.